A selection of T cell receptor beta chains follows, all from one sample in a study of shared clonotypes between healthy human individuals. Clones were sequenced by immunoSEQ multiplex PCR, and TCRdb holds only the in-frame ones, with some missing. The sample lists roughly 550,000 clones, around 95% occurring once. Sequenced sample: naive CD8+ T cells sorted from blood. These receptors all come from a woman aged 25 to 39 in good health. The CDR3 runs from the conserved cysteine through the conserved F or W. The D gene is left open where the match is weak. A clone size is listed for some rows: how often the clone was seen (once, few, many), or a class if it is expanded.

clone size,J gene,D gene,V gene,CDR3 DNA,CDR3 protein
once,TRBJ2-1,NA,TRBV28,TGTGCCAGCAGTTCCGAGCTCAATGAGCAGTTCTTC,CASSSELNEQFF
NA,TRBJ1-5,NA,TRBV27,TGTGCCAGCAGTTTATCCGGGGCCGAGGGGCCCCAGCATTTT,CASSLSGAEGPQHF
NA,TRBJ2-1,NA,TRBV7-7,TGTGCCAGCAGCTTCAACAGGGAAACAGTCCAGTTCTTC,CASSFNRETVQFF
NA,TRBJ1-1,NA,TRBV7-9,TGTGCCAGCATAGACACCGGGGACACTGAAGCTTTCTTT,CASIDTGDTEAFF
NA,TRBJ2-1,TRBD2,TRBV11-2,TGTGCCAGCACGCACGCCGGGACTAGCGACAATGAGCAGTTCTTC,CASTHAGTSDNEQFF
NA,TRBJ2-1,NA,TRBV27,TGTGCCAGCAGGGCCGCAGGGTACGCTTGGAATGAGCAGTTCTTC,CASRAAGYAWNEQFF
NA,TRBJ2-7,NA,TRBV4-1,TGCGCCAGCAGCCAAGACCCAACGGACTACGAGCAGTACTTC,CASSQDPTDYEQYF
NA,TRBJ2-5,NA,TRBV6-5,TGTGCCAGCAGTTACGCGGGGTCGGTCCTGCAGTACTTC,CASSYAGSVLQYF
NA,TRBJ1-5,NA,TRBV7-9,TGTGCCAGCAGCTTGATCCAGGGTAGGGAAGGCAATCAGCCCCAGCATTTT,CASSLIQGREGNQPQHF
NA,TRBJ2-7,TRBD1,TRBV11-2,TGTGCCAGCCGGAGGACAGGGGGCCTCGAGCAGTACTTC,CASRRTGGLEQYF
once,TRBJ1-5,TRBD1,TRBV27,TGTGCCAGCAAACCCATACAGGGGGCTGGTCAGCCCCAGCATTTT,CASKPIQGAGQPQHF
NA,TRBJ2-7,NA,TRBV5-6,TGTGCCAGCAGCCCCCCAACCCACTACCATTCCTACGAGCAGTACTTC,CASSPPTHYHSYEQYF
NA,TRBJ2-7,NA,TRBV2,TGTGCCAGCAGTGCGTCGGACCGGAGGCGGTACGAGCAGTACTTC,CASSASDRRRYEQYF
NA,TRBJ2-7,NA,TRBV28,TGTGCCAGCAGTTCCCCGAGTCGGCGGCAGTACTTC,CASSSPSRRQYF
NA,TRBJ2-2,NA,TRBV4-2,TGTGCCAGCAGCCAAGGGGGCGTGGAGCTGTTTTTT,CASSQGGVELFF
NA,TRBJ2-7,NA,TRBV7-9,TGTGCCAGCACCGGGGCCCTCTCCTACGAGCAGTACTTC,CASTGALSYEQYF
once,TRBJ2-2,NA,TRBV19,TGTGCCAGTAGTATAATTGAGGGTTACGGCACCGGGGAGCTGTTTTTT,CASSIIEGYGTGELFF
NA,TRBJ2-2,NA,TRBV21-1,TGTGCCAGCATCACCCTGGAGGTAAACACCGGGGAGCTGTTTTTT,CASITLEVNTGELFF
NA,TRBJ2-5,TRBD2,TRBV2,TGTGCCAGCGGGGGGGGACAAGAGACCCAGTACTTC,CASGGGQETQYF
NA,TRBJ2-1,NA,TRBV5-1,TGCGCCAGCAGCCCCCAAGGGCTCAATGCCTACAATGAGCAGTTCTTC,CASSPQGLNAYNEQFF
NA,TRBJ2-3,TRBD2,TRBV7-6,TGTGCCAGCAGCTTAGATTCGGGACTAGCGGGGATCACAGATACGCAGTATTTT,CASSLDSGLAGITDTQYF
NA,TRBJ2-3,NA,TRBV27,TGTGCCAGCAGTATGACAGCGTACGGCACAGATACGCAGTATTTT,CASSMTAYGTDTQYF
NA,TRBJ2-1,NA,TRBV4-1,TGCGCCAGCAGCCAAGTTGGGGTGCCTGAGCAGTTCTTC,CASSQVGVPEQFF
NA,TRBJ1-2,NA,TRBV19,TGTGCCAGTAGTTCCGGGACAATTGGCTACACCTTC,CASSSGTIGYTF
NA,TRBJ1-3,NA,TRBV2,TGTGCCAGCAGTGAAACTCGGTGGGGAACCGTCTCTGGAAACACCATATATTTT,CASSETRWGTVSGNTIYF
NA,TRBJ1-5,TRBD1,TRBV2,TGTGCCAGCTGCTCAGGGGGCGGTCAGCCCCAGCATTTT,CASCSGGGQPQHF
few,TRBJ1-2,NA,TRBV4-1,TGCGCCAGCAGCCAAGTCGGAGGGCCCACCTTC,CASSQVGGPTF
NA,TRBJ2-1,NA,TRBV13,TGTGCCAGCAGCTCGCCCGGCATGAGCGGAAAATACAATGAGCAGTTCTTC,CASSSPGMSGKYNEQFF
NA,TRBJ1-2,NA,TRBV10-1,TGCGCCAGCAGTGAGTCAGTGGGGCCAGGACGTGATGGCTACACCTTC,CASSESVGPGRDGYTF
NA,TRBJ2-1,TRBD1,TRBV28,TGTGCCAGCAGTCGGTCACAGGGGGCATATTACAATGAGCAGTTCTTC,CASSRSQGAYYNEQFF
NA,TRBJ2-1,TRBD2,TRBV9,TGTGCCAGCAGCGTAGGGACTAGCGGGAGTGGTGAGCAGTTCTTC,CASSVGTSGSGEQFF
NA,TRBJ2-5,TRBD2,TRBV27,TGTGCCAGCAGCCAAATCTGGGGAGGGGCGTACCAAGAGACCCAGTACTTC,CASSQIWGGAYQETQYF